Listed below are T cell receptor beta chains from one sample, sequenced in a study of blood T cell repertoires in COVID-19. Method: immunoSEQ multiplex PCR; TCRdb's copy keeps in-frame clones and lacks some. Of about 170,000 clones in the sample, approximately 90% were seen once. The sample was peripheral blood. These receptors came from a man aged 50 or older who had recovered from COVID-19. Each CDR3 is given with its conserved first and last residue. A D gene is named only where the DNA matches it firmly. Clone size, where shown, is once, few, many, or a class for clones that have expanded.

cdr3_aa: CASSYARTGYQPQHF; cdr3_nt: TGTGCCAGCAGTTACGCAAGGACAGGATATCAGCCCCAGCATTTT; d_call: TRBD1; j_call: TRBJ1-5; v_call: TRBV6-5; clone_size: once
cdr3_aa: CANAGRTADTGELFF; cdr3_nt: TGTGCCAATGCGGGTCGGACAGCGGACACCGGGGAGCTGTTTTTT; d_call: .; j_call: TRBJ2-2; v_call: TRBV7-8; clone_size: .
cdr3_aa: CASSPQGLAYQETQYF; cdr3_nt: TGTGCCAGCTCACCACAGGGACTGGCGTACCAAGAGACCCAGTACTTC; d_call: .; j_call: TRBJ2-5; v_call: TRBV18; clone_size: once
cdr3_aa: CASSEDRTGNTIYF; cdr3_nt: TGTGCCAGCTCAGAGGACAGGACTGGAAACACCATATATTTT; d_call: TRBD1; j_call: TRBJ1-3; v_call: TRBV18; clone_size: .
cdr3_aa: CASRKDSGSGEKLFF; cdr3_nt: TGTGCCAGCAGGAAGGACTCGGGGTCGGGTGAAAAACTGTTTTTT; d_call: .; j_call: TRBJ1-4; v_call: TRBV2; clone_size: .
cdr3_aa: CASSVATGLANYGYTF; cdr3_nt: TGTGCCAGCAGCGTAGCTACGGGTCTCGCTAACTATGGCTACACCTTC; d_call: .; j_call: TRBJ1-2; v_call: TRBV9; clone_size: many
cdr3_aa: CATSGTEDGYTF; cdr3_nt: TGTGCCACCAGCGGAACAGAAGATGGCTACACCTTC; d_call: .; j_call: TRBJ1-2; v_call: TRBV10-3; clone_size: .
cdr3_aa: CASSLIPGAGSQETQYF; cdr3_nt: TGCGCCAGCAGCTTGATACCTGGGGCAGGGTCCCAAGAGACCCAGTACTTC; d_call: .; j_call: TRBJ2-5; v_call: TRBV5-1; clone_size: .
cdr3_aa: CASSSYSLKSPSDTQYF; cdr3_nt: TGTGCCAGCAGCTCCTATAGCCTAAAATCCCCATCAGATACGCAGTATTTT; d_call: .; j_call: TRBJ2-3; v_call: TRBV5-6; clone_size: few
cdr3_aa: CASRSGTGLYSNQPQHF; cdr3_nt: TGTGCCAGTAGATCCGGGACAGGGCTTTATAGCAATCAGCCCCAGCATTTT; d_call: TRBD1; j_call: TRBJ1-5; v_call: TRBV19; clone_size: .
cdr3_aa: CSVTGGEWYTQYF; cdr3_nt: TGCAGCGTCACGGGGGGGGAGTGGTATACGCAGTATTTT; d_call: TRBD2; j_call: TRBJ2-3; v_call: TRBV29-1; clone_size: .
cdr3_aa: CASSLSGVGETQYF; cdr3_nt: TGTGCCAGCAGCCTTAGCGGGGTTGGGGAGACCCAGTACTTC; d_call: TRBD2; j_call: TRBJ2-5; v_call: TRBV7-6; clone_size: .
cdr3_aa: CASSLTGPPQHF; cdr3_nt: TGTGCCAGCAGTTTGACAGGACCGCCCCAGCATTTT; d_call: .; j_call: TRBJ1-5; v_call: TRBV6-2/TRBV6-3; clone_size: once
cdr3_aa: CASSENRVGTGELFF; cdr3_nt: TGCGCCAGCAGCGAGAACAGGGTGGGCACCGGGGAGCTGTTTTTT; d_call: .; j_call: TRBJ2-2; v_call: TRBV5-1; clone_size: .
cdr3_aa: CASSLRTATNEKLFF; cdr3_nt: TGTGCCAGCAGTCTACGGACAGCAACTAATGAAAAACTGTTTTTT; d_call: .; j_call: TRBJ1-4; v_call: TRBV27; clone_size: .
cdr3_aa: CASSLSDRNTGELFF; cdr3_nt: TGTGCCAGCAGCTTATCCGACAGGAACACCGGGGAGCTGTTTTTT; d_call: .; j_call: TRBJ2-2; v_call: TRBV7-9; clone_size: .
cdr3_aa: CASSPNRGDEQFF; cdr3_nt: TGTGCCAGCAGCCCAAACAGGGGCGATGAGCAGTTCTTC; d_call: TRBD1; j_call: TRBJ2-1; v_call: TRBV7-3; clone_size: .
cdr3_aa: CASSPRGLAVPNEQFF; cdr3_nt: TGTGCCAGCAGCCCACGCGGACTAGCGGTACCCAATGAGCAGTTCTTC; d_call: TRBD2; j_call: TRBJ2-1; v_call: TRBV5-8; clone_size: .
cdr3_aa: CASSPRTGGTTDTQYF; cdr3_nt: TGTGCCAGCTCACCCCGGACAGGGGGCACCACAGATACGCAGTATTTT; d_call: TRBD1; j_call: TRBJ2-3; v_call: TRBV18; clone_size: .
cdr3_aa: CASNRDLVGNSPLHF; cdr3_nt: TGTGCCAGCAACCGGGACTTAGTAGGGAATTCACCCCTCCACTTT; d_call: .; j_call: TRBJ1-6; v_call: TRBV2; clone_size: .
cdr3_aa: CASSPDGGFGKNIQYF; cdr3_nt: TGTGCCAGCAGCCCCGATGGAGGATTCGGCAAAAACATTCAGTACTTC; d_call: .; j_call: TRBJ2-4; v_call: TRBV5-4; clone_size: .
cdr3_aa: CASSPGVARTGELFF; cdr3_nt: TGTGCCAGCAGTCCCGGCGTAGCGAGGACCGGGGAGCTGTTTTTT; d_call: .; j_call: TRBJ2-2; v_call: TRBV7-3; clone_size: .
cdr3_aa: CASSTDRGLAEAFF; cdr3_nt: TGTGCCAGCAGCACGGACAGGGGGCTCGCTGAAGCTTTCTTT; d_call: TRBD1; j_call: TRBJ1-1; v_call: TRBV5-4; clone_size: .
cdr3_aa: CASSGRTAVPVTQYF; cdr3_nt: TGTGCCAGCAGCGGAAGAACAGCGGTCCCTGTGACCCAGTACTTC; d_call: .; j_call: TRBJ2-5; v_call: TRBV3-1/TRBV3-2; clone_size: few
cdr3_aa: CASSQASGGNYGYTF; cdr3_nt: TGCGCCAGCAGCCAAGCGTCGGGAGGGAACTATGGCTACACCTTC; d_call: .; j_call: TRBJ1-2; v_call: TRBV4-3; clone_size: .
cdr3_aa: CASSSSSYEQYF; cdr3_nt: TGTGCCAGCAGTTCTAGTTCCTACGAGCAGTACTTC; d_call: .; j_call: TRBJ2-7; v_call: TRBV6-5; clone_size: many
cdr3_aa: CASSTQSSGRTDTQYF; cdr3_nt: TGTGCCAGCAGCACCCAATCTAGCGGGAGAACAGATACGCAGTATTTT; d_call: TRBD2; j_call: TRBJ2-3; v_call: TRBV7-2; clone_size: .
cdr3_aa: CASSEDRAGNQPQHF; cdr3_nt: TGTGCCAGCAGTGAAGACAGGGCTGGCAATCAGCCCCAGCATTTT; d_call: .; j_call: TRBJ1-5; v_call: TRBV6-1; clone_size: .
cdr3_aa: CASTVASNYGYTF; cdr3_nt: TGTGCCAGCACGGTTGCTTCTAACTATGGCTACACCTTC; d_call: .; j_call: TRBJ1-2; v_call: TRBV2; clone_size: .
cdr3_aa: CASSGQVMNTGELFF; cdr3_nt: TGTGCCAGCAGTGGACAGGTCATGAACACCGGGGAGCTGTTTTTT; d_call: TRBD1; j_call: TRBJ2-2; v_call: TRBV7-2; clone_size: few
cdr3_aa: CASSLRGAVTGELFF; cdr3_nt: TGTGCCAGCAGCTTGCGGGGGGCCGTCACCGGGGAGCTGTTTTTT; d_call: TRBD2; j_call: TRBJ2-2; v_call: TRBV7-9; clone_size: .
cdr3_aa: CALGTGGDAEAFF; cdr3_nt: TGTGCCTTGGGGACAGGGGGTGATGCTGAAGCTTTCTTT; d_call: TRBD1; j_call: TRBJ1-1; v_call: TRBV30; clone_size: .
cdr3_aa: CASSRASGKIGRDEQFF; cdr3_nt: TGCGCCAGCAGCAGGGCTAGCGGGAAAATAGGGAGGGATGAGCAGTTCTTC; d_call: TRBD2; j_call: TRBJ2-1; v_call: TRBV4-3; clone_size: .
cdr3_aa: CASSAPGGRETQYF; cdr3_nt: TGTGCCAGCAGTGCCCCGGGGGGGCGAGAGACCCAGTACTTC; d_call: TRBD2; j_call: TRBJ2-5; v_call: TRBV2; clone_size: .
cdr3_aa: CASSFDGTSGSYNEQFF; cdr3_nt: TGTGCCAGCAGCTTCGACGGGACTAGCGGGTCCTACAATGAGCAGTTCTTC; d_call: TRBD2; j_call: TRBJ2-1; v_call: TRBV7-2; clone_size: .
cdr3_aa: CASSLRGFNGYTF; cdr3_nt: TGTGCCAGCAGTTTACGCGGGTTTAATGGCTACACCTTC; d_call: .; j_call: TRBJ1-2; v_call: TRBV27; clone_size: .
cdr3_aa: CASSLGAGHEQFF; cdr3_nt: TGTGCCAGCAGCTTGGGGGCCGGCCATGAGCAGTTCTTC; d_call: .; j_call: TRBJ2-1; v_call: TRBV5-8; clone_size: .
cdr3_aa: CASKEGGHEAFF; cdr3_nt: TGTGCCAGCAAAGAAGGGGGCCATGAAGCTTTCTTT; d_call: TRBD1; j_call: TRBJ1-1; v_call: TRBV28; clone_size: once
cdr3_aa: CASSYFGAGREKLFF; cdr3_nt: TGTGCCAGCAGTTATTTCGGGGCGGGAAGGGAAAAACTGTTTTTT; d_call: .; j_call: TRBJ1-4; v_call: TRBV6-2/TRBV6-3; clone_size: .
cdr3_aa: CASSLGDTYEKLFF; cdr3_nt: TGCGCCAGCAGCTTGGGGGACACCTATGAAAAACTGTTTTTT; d_call: .; j_call: TRBJ1-4; v_call: TRBV5-1; clone_size: once
cdr3_aa: CASSEAGRWPGDAGNGYTF; cdr3_nt: TGTGCCAGCAGTGAAGCAGGACGGTGGCCCGGGGATGCTGGGAATGGCTACACCTTC; d_call: .; j_call: TRBJ1-2; v_call: TRBV6-1; clone_size: once
cdr3_aa: CASSVEASGRHNEQFF; cdr3_nt: TGTGCCAGCAGCGTAGAGGCTAGCGGGCGCCACAATGAGCAGTTCTTC; d_call: TRBD2; j_call: TRBJ2-1; v_call: TRBV9; clone_size: .
cdr3_aa: CASSQGALSGNTIYF; cdr3_nt: TGCGCCAGCAGCCAAGGGGCCCTCTCTGGAAACACCATATATTTT; d_call: .; j_call: TRBJ1-3; v_call: TRBV4-3; clone_size: .
cdr3_aa: CASSLDGGANEQFF; cdr3_nt: TGTGCCAGCAGCTTAGACGGCGGGGCCAATGAGCAGTTCTTC; d_call: .; j_call: TRBJ2-1; v_call: TRBV7-2; clone_size: .
cdr3_aa: CASSLKREVGGELFF; cdr3_nt: TGTGCCAGCAGTTTAAAGCGGGAGGTGGGCGGGGAGCTGTTTTTT; d_call: TRBD2; j_call: TRBJ2-2; v_call: TRBV27; clone_size: .
cdr3_aa: CASSTGSSSYNEQFF; cdr3_nt: TGCGCCAGCAGTACGGGTTCGAGCTCCTACAATGAGCAGTTCTTC; d_call: .; j_call: TRBJ2-1; v_call: TRBV5-1; clone_size: .
cdr3_aa: CASTKSGGAEKLFF; cdr3_nt: TGTGCCAGTACCAAATCGGGGGGGGCTGAAAAACTGTTTTTT; d_call: .; j_call: TRBJ1-4; v_call: TRBV19; clone_size: .
cdr3_aa: CASSELQGSNSPLHF; cdr3_nt: TGTGCCAGCAGTGAATTACAGGGGTCGAATTCACCCCTCCACTTT; d_call: TRBD1; j_call: TRBJ1-6; v_call: TRBV25-1; clone_size: .
cdr3_aa: CASSSQRVDGYTF; cdr3_nt: TGTGCCAGCAGTTCCCAGAGGGTGGATGGCTACACCTTC; d_call: .; j_call: TRBJ1-2; v_call: TRBV28; clone_size: .